What follows are 5 T cell receptor beta chains derived from one specimen sequenced in a study of cytomegalovirus exposure and HLA in healthy donors. Amplification used 60 Vbeta primers and 13 Jbeta primers. The data were produced by immunoSEQ multiplex PCR, yet TCRdb's version contains in-frame clones alone and is incomplete. This sample has more than 100,000 clones; roughly 80% occur once, and the top ten carry more than 7%. Material for sequencing was PBMCs. The receptor set was obtained from a female donor in good health and CMV-seropositive.

The chain is built from TRBV29-1 and TRBJ1-1; 7 bases agree with TRBD1. Per the germline V gene, CDR1 is SQVTM and CDR2 is ANQGSEA. J was trimmed by 7 bases and V by 0 bases; bases with no gene match: 14. This CDR3 contains 16 residues. CDR3 protein: CSVEDRGGGGLGEAFF. CDR3 in DNA: TGCAGCGTTGAAGATCGGGGGGGAGGGGGCTTGGGTGAAGCTTTCTTT.

This chain joins TRBV27 and TRBJ1-4; 7 bases line up with TRBD1. Germline V gives CDR1 MNHEY, CDR2 SMNVEV (reference sequence). This CDR3 comprises 16 residues. The V gene end was trimmed by 8 bases and the J gene end by 0 bases; junction bases not matched to a gene: 9. This CDR3 reads CASSWTGTSTNEKLFF. The CDR3 bases are TGTGCCAGCTCCTGGACAGGTACTTCAACTAATGAAAAACTGTTTTTT.

The chain recombines TRBV18 with TRBJ1-6, with D perhaps TRBD1 (6 bases). Germline V gene lookup returns CDR1 KGHSH and CDR2 LQKENI. This CDR3 region has 19 residues. Trimming took off 5 bases at V and 0 bases at J, with 20 bases between the two ends. CDR3 in DNA: TGTGCCAGCTCATCCGGGACAATTCTTCCTTACTCCTATAATTCACCCCTCCACTTT. Translation: CASSSGTILPYSYNSPLHF.

V gene TRBV27 combines with J gene TRBJ2-5; 9 bases are a match to TRBD2. This CDR3 has 17 amino acids. V shed 3 bases, J shed 5 bases, and the junction held 13 bases outside the gene matches. Germline CDR1 MNHEY, CDR2 SMNVEV (reference sequence). The CDR3 bases are TGTGCCAGCAGTTTTAAGGCGGGGGGGACCATGAAGGAGACCCAGTACTTC. It translates to CASSFKAGGTMKETQYF.

Only one count was recorded for this clone. The junction and the germline gene differ at one end; a read error may be behind it. This same CDR3 is encoded by further DNA sequences in the sample. The chain carries TRBV7-9 and TRBJ1-1; no reliable D call. The CDR3 runs to 12 residues. Germline lookup yields CDR1 SEHNR and CDR2 FQNEAQ (reference sequence). The CDR3 loop reads CSSSLARTEAFF. The CDR3 DNA reads TGTTCCAGCAGCTTAGCCAGAACTGAAGCTTTCTTT.